At least ten counts were recorded for the clone carrying this TCR beta chain. The antigen remains unidentified. Relative to the germline gene, one junction end is altered; a read error may explain this. CDR1 is SSHAT, CDR2 FNYEAQ, per germline (reference sequence). The CDR3 contains 15 residues. This sample was included in a study of T cells in Graves' hyperthyroidism and ophthalmopathy. For the study at large: Peripheral blood specimens were obtained at initial diagnosis, prior to any treatment. Study conclusions and caveats: Most thyroid clonotypes that were expanded above 0.001 also turned up in blood. A 13 V-J signature model discriminated ophthalmopathy versus stable hyperthyroidism.

Patients were excluded for uncontrolled infection, other autoimmune disease, pregnancy or lactation. Amplified regions were TCR beta CDR3 sequences from RNA transcripts. The HTBI primer set drove a first-round RT-PCR of the TCR CDR3. TCRdb independently ran MiXCR on the multiplex PCR reads; one entry per CDR3 protein. The profile covers 300,000 to 450,000 distinct CDR3 sequences, with more than 12% appearing a single time and less than 20% taken by the ten largest. V usage is TRBV7-7 and J usage is TRBJ2-7, with D unclear. The TCR originated in a woman younger than 45 with Graves' ophthalmopathy. The sequencing sample was made of blood. The CDR3: CASSLAKGFSYEQYF. CDR3 bases: TGTGCTAGCAGCTTAGCTAAAGGGTTCTCCTACGAGCAGTACTTC.